A selection of T cell receptor beta chains follows, all from one sample in a study of T cells in Graves' hyperthyroidism and ophthalmopathy. TCRdb ran MiXCR on the multiplex PCR reads and lists one entry per CDR3 protein. The table records 500,000 to 550,000 distinct CDR3 sequences, roughly 20% of them present only once. The sample consisted of blood. These receptors originate from a man younger than 30 with Graves' hyperthyroidism. Both conserved end residues are part of each CDR3. A D gene is named only where the DNA matches it firmly. Only some rows state a clone size, as once, few, many or a class for expanded clones.

d_gene	abundance	v_gene	j_gene	CDR3nt	CDR3aa
TRBD1	few	TRBV7-3	TRBJ1-2	TGTGCCAGCAGCCCTCTCCCGGACAGGGTGGGTGGCTACACCTTC	CASSPLPDRVGGYTF
TRBD1	.	TRBV7-9	TRBJ2-7	TGTGCCAGCAGCTTAGCCTTGGACAGGGTCGAGCAGTACTTC	CASSLALDRVEQYF
TRBD2	few	TRBV12-3/TRBV12-4	TRBJ2-2	TGTGCCAGCAGTGCTAGCGGGAGGGACACCGGGGAGCTGTTTTTT	CASSASGRDTGELFF
.	few	TRBV13	TRBJ1-1	TGTGCCAGCAGACGCGGACGGGGGGCGAACACTGGAGCTTTCTTT	CASRRGRGANTGAFF
.	many	TRBV24-1	TRBJ2-3	TGTGCCACCAGTGCCCAATATAGCACAGATACGCAGTATTTT	CATSAQYSTDTQYF
.	few	TRBV28	TRBJ1-1	TGTGCCAGCAACAATTACAGGGTCACTGAAGCTTTCTTT	CASNNYRVTEAFF
.	once	TRBV10-3	TRBJ1-6	TGTGCCATCAGTGGCGACTCGGCGGGATCACCCCTCCACTTT	CAISGDSAGSPLHF
.	many	TRBV27	TRBJ1-1	TGTGCCAGCAGTCTAGACTCATCCCTGAACACTGAAGCTTTCTTT	CASSLDSSLNTEAFF
TRBD1	many	TRBV20-1	TRBJ2-5	TGCAGTGTACCCGGACAGGGGCAGGAGACCCAGTACTTC	CSVPGQGQETQYF
TRBD1	many	TRBV27	TRBJ1-1	TGTGCCAGCAGCGGGACAGTGGGTTTGAACACTGAAGCTTTCTTT	CASSGTVGLNTEAFF
.	many	TRBV18	TRBJ1-2	TGTGCCAGCTCACCGGGGCAGAACACCTATGGCTACACCTTC	CASSPGQNTYGYTF
TRBD2	many	TRBV6-2/TRBV6-3	TRBJ2-1	TGTGCCAGCAGATCCTACCTAGCGGGGCTCAACAATGAGCAGTTCTTC	CASRSYLAGLNNEQFF
.	few	TRBV12-3/TRBV12-4	TRBJ1-6	TGTGCCAGCAGTCATTCGGAAAAGCCTAACGTGTATAATTCACCCCTCCACTTT	CASSHSEKPNVYNSPLHF
.	.	TRBV6-1	TRBJ2-7	TGTGCCAGCAGCATGACAGGTCCCTACGAGCAGTACTTC	CASSMTGPYEQYF
TRBD1	few	TRBV28	TRBJ2-7	TGTGCCGCATCACCGGGACAGGGCTTATACGAGCAGTACTTC	CAASPGQGLYEQYF
TRBD1	.	TRBV20-1	TRBJ1-2	TGCAGTGCTAGAGATCAAAGGACAGGGAATGATGGCTACACCTTC	CSARDQRTGNDGYTF
.	.	TRBV19	TRBJ1-5	TGTGCCAGTACCAAAACCGGGACACCTCAAAATCAGCCCCAGCATTTT	CASTKTGTPQNQPQHF
TRBD1	many	TRBV12-3/TRBV12-4	TRBJ1-1	TGTGCCAGCAGCCCTTACTATCGACAGGGGGGCACTGAAGCTTTCTTT	CASSPYYRQGGTEAFF
TRBD1	many	TRBV11-2	TRBJ1-2	TGTGCCAGCAGCGGACGACAGGGGGCAAGGGATGGCTACACCTTC	CASSGRQGARDGYTF
TRBD1	.	TRBV12-3/TRBV12-4	TRBJ1-1	TGTGCCAGCAGATCGGACAGGGGTGAAGCTTTCTTT	CASRSDRGEAFF
.	many	TRBV2	TRBJ1-2	TGTGCCAGCAGTGAAGTGGGGGGGAGTATTTATGGCTACACCTTC	CASSEVGGSIYGYTF
.	few	TRBV3-1	TRBJ1-1	TGTGCCAGCAGCCAAGATGGGCTAGAAGCTTTCTTT	CASSQDGLEAFF
.	many	TRBV5-1	TRBJ2-5	TGCGCCAGCAGCTGGCAGGGGAGCGAAGAGACCCAGTACTTC	CASSWQGSEETQYF
.	many	TRBV28	TRBJ2-4	TGTGCCAGCAGCGGGGGCAAAAACATTCAGTACTTC	CASSGGKNIQYF
TRBD2	few	TRBV14	TRBJ2-5	TGTGCCAGCAGCCCGATCAGCGGGGGGGAGACCCAGTACTTC	CASSPISGGETQYF
.	.	TRBV15	TRBJ2-7	TGTGCCACCAGCAAGACATACACGGGGGAGCAGTACTTC	CATSKTYTGEQYF
.	many	TRBV27	TRBJ1-1	TGTGCCAGCCGATCTAGGGCTGGGAGTGAAGCTTTCTTT	CASRSRAGSEAFF
.	.	TRBV4-1	TRBJ2-7	TGCGCCAGCAGCCAAGGGACAGCCTTATACGAGCAGTACTTC	CASSQGTALYEQYF
.	many	TRBV19	TRBJ1-2	TGTGCCAGTAGCCAGACAGCTAACTATGGCTACACCTTC	CASSQTANYGYTF
TRBD2	few	TRBV7-2	TRBJ2-7	TGTGCCAGCAGCCCGACTAGCGACTCCTACGAGCAGTACTTC	CASSPTSDSYEQYF
.	.	TRBV10-3	TRBJ2-5	TGTGCCATCAAGCCGGGACCCCAAGAGACCCAGTACTTC	CAIKPGPQETQYF
.	many	TRBV30	TRBJ1-1	TGTGCCTGGAGAGGGAGGAACACTGAAGCTTTCTTT	CAWRGRNTEAFF
.	many	TRBV19	TRBJ2-7	TGTGCCAGTAGTATTAGCGGGACAGGGAGTAACTACGAGCAGTACTTC	CASSISGTGSNYEQYF
.	.	TRBV5-1	TRBJ1-1	TGCGCCAGCAGCTCCGAATACTTCACTGAAGCTTTCTTT	CASSSEYFTEAFF
.	few	TRBV30	TRBJ1-6	TGTGCCTGGAGTGTACGTGGGGGGTCACCCCTCCACTTT	CAWSVRGGSPLHF
.	.	TRBV20-1	TRBJ2-7	TGCAGTGCTAGAGATAACAGGGTAGGATGGGAGCAGTACTTC	CSARDNRVGWEQYF
TRBD1	.	TRBV11-2	TRBJ1-2	TGTGCCAGCAGCTTTGTACCGGGACAGCACACTCTTAACTATGGCTACACCTTC	CASSFVPGQHTLNYGYTF
.	many	TRBV7-9	TRBJ1-2	TGTGCCAGCAGCTTTGCAGACCCCTTCTATGGCTACACCTTC	CASSFADPFYGYTF
TRBD1	many	TRBV5-1	TRBJ1-1	TGCGCCAGCAGCTTGGTACAGGGGGAAACTGAAGCTTTCTTT	CASSLVQGETEAFF
.	.	TRBV6-5	TRBJ1-1	TGTGCCAGCAGTTACGGCAGTATGATCATTGAAGCTTTCTTT	CASSYGSMIIEAFF
.	many	TRBV6-2/TRBV6-3	TRBJ2-7	TGTGCCAGCAGTTACTCACCTCCTCCAAGCTCCTACGAGCAGTACTTC	CASSYSPPPSSYEQYF
.	many	TRBV20-1	TRBJ1-2	TGCAGTGCAACAAATCGCTCAGCCTCCTATGGCTACACCTTC	CSATNRSASYGYTF
TRBD1	.	TRBV6-1	TRBJ2-6	TGTGCCAGCAGTGTTGGGGCAGGGGGCACTGGGGCCAACGTCCTGACTTTC	CASSVGAGGTGANVLTF
.	.	TRBV6-5	TRBJ1-2	TGTGCCAGCAGTTACTCTGGGGTCGACAGGCCCCTCTATGGCTACACCTTC	CASSYSGVDRPLYGYTF
TRBD1	many	TRBV12-3/TRBV12-4	TRBJ2-5	TGTGCCAGCAGTTTAGAGAACAGGGGTGGAGAGACCCAGTACTTC	CASSLENRGGETQYF
.	.	TRBV7-2	TRBJ2-7	TGTGCCAGCAGCTTCAACCAGGGGGGACGCGAGCAGTACTTC	CASSFNQGGREQYF
.	many	TRBV11-2	TRBJ2-5	TGTGCCAGCAGCTTAGATCTAGTGGGGGCGCTGGTAGAGACCCAGTACTTC	CASSLDLVGALVETQYF
TRBD2	many	TRBV2	TRBJ2-7	TGTGCCAGCAGAGTCACTAGCGGGGGCTACGAGCAGTACTTC	CASRVTSGGYEQYF
TRBD1	.	TRBV6-5	TRBJ1-1	TGTGCCAGCAGTTGGGGACAGGGAGACACTGAAGCTTTCTTT	CASSWGQGDTEAFF
.	few	TRBV19	TRBJ2-2	TGTGCCAGTAGTCGTCCGGCGGGGAGGACCGGGGAGCTGTTTTTT	CASSRPAGRTGELFF
.	many	TRBV10-3	TRBJ2-2	TGTGCCATCAGTGATTCTGGGCCGGGGACCGGGGAGCTGTTTTTT	CAISDSGPGTGELFF
.	many	TRBV11-2	TRBJ1-1	TGTGCCAGCAGCTTAGGGTGGTTGGGACCCCCTTCCCATAACACTGAAGCTTTCTTT	CASSLGWLGPPSHNTEAFF
TRBD1	.	TRBV28	TRBJ2-2	TGTGCCAGCAGTCCGCACGGACAGGGCTACACCGGGGAGCTGTTTTTT	CASSPHGQGYTGELFF
TRBD1	many	TRBV20-1	TRBJ1-2	TGCAGTGCTAGGGGACAGCTGGAGTATGGCTACACCTTC	CSARGQLEYGYTF
.	few	TRBV5-1	TRBJ1-1	TGCGCCAGCAGCCAACAGGCGATGAACACTGAAGCTTTCTTT	CASSQQAMNTEAFF
.	many	TRBV19	TRBJ1-5	TGTGCCAGTAGTTGGTCGTCAGGCAGCAATCAGCCCCAGCATTTT	CASSWSSGSNQPQHF
TRBD1	few	TRBV5-4	TRBJ1-1	TGTGCCAGCAGCTTGAAGACAGGGGTTTCCACTGAAGCTTTCTTT	CASSLKTGVSTEAFF
TRBD1	many	TRBV15	TRBJ1-5	TGTGCCACCGGTACAGGGGGCAATCAGCCCCAGCATTTT	CATGTGGNQPQHF
.	many	TRBV12-3/TRBV12-4	TRBJ1-1	TGTGCCAGCAGTTTATCTGGACACAACACTGAAGCTTTCTTT	CASSLSGHNTEAFF
.	many	TRBV4-2	TRBJ1-2	TGTGCCAGCAGCCAAGATTCCCCCGAGCCCCAGGGTGGCTACACCTTC	CASSQDSPEPQGGYTF